This T cell receptor (beta chain) was recorded in a study of PD-1 blockade in mismatch repair-deficient tumors. About the research overall: Patients had approximately 11 mismatch repair-deficient cancer types and were previously treated and progressing.

The junction had 7 bases not matched to a gene; V was cut back by 4 bases and J by 4 bases. The CDR3 consists of 16 residues. Germline V CDR1 and CDR2: SGHKS, YYEKEE (reference sequence). The TCR-sequenced patients were a few responders to pembrolizumab. This clone appeared once. Its antigen remains unknown. Overall study findings and caveats: Rapid post-treatment expansion, then contraction, generally preceding radiologic response, marked tumor-resident clones.

Clones were sequenced by immunoSEQ multiplex PCR, and TCRdb holds only the in-frame ones, with some missing. The sample holds under 150,000 clones, 86% seen once. This TCR was recovered from an adult with mismatch repair-deficient cancer. The V gene is TRBV5-5, the J gene TRBJ2-7; TRBD2 agrees at 14 bases. This sample comprised peripheral blood, obtained 44 weeks after starting pembrolizumab. DNA of the CDR3: TGTGCCAGCAGCCCCGGACTAGCGGGAGGTTATTACGAGCAGTACTTC. Its translation is CASSPGLAGGYYEQYF.